These T cell receptor beta chains were read from a single sample in a study of beta chain features in type 1 diabetes. The data were produced by immunoSEQ multiplex PCR, yet TCRdb's version contains in-frame clones alone and is incomplete. Of 300,000 to 400,000 clones in the sample, roughly 11% were seen once. The specimen was naive CD4+ T cells from blood. The receptors originated from a woman aged 25 to 45 in good health. The CDR3 runs from the conserved cysteine through the conserved F or W. Each record gives: D gene, V gene, clone size, CDR3 length, J gene, CDR3 protein, CDR3 DNA. D genes are given only for firm matches. Clone size, where shown, is once, few, many, or a class for clones that have expanded.

>TRBD2|TRBV6-5|-|13|TRBJ2-7
CASKGTSGNEQYF
TGTGCCAGCAAGGGGACTAGCGGGAACGAGCAGTACTTC
>-|TRBV9|-|13|TRBJ2-1
CASSTRVLREQFF
TGTGCCAGCAGCACGAGGGTTCTGCGGGAGCAGTTCTTC
>-|TRBV5-4|few|16|TRBJ2-1
CASSFRRTTNYNEQFF
TGTGCCAGCAGCTTCCGCCGGACTACTAACTACAATGAGCAGTTCTTC
>-|TRBV6-1|-|16|TRBJ2-1
CASSDWRLGSYNEQFF
TGTGCCAGCAGTGACTGGCGACTCGGCTCCTACAATGAGCAGTTCTTC
>TRBD1|TRBV18|-|14|TRBJ2-4
CASSQDRVRNIQYF
TGTGCCAGCTCGCAGGACAGGGTGCGGAACATTCAGTACTTC
>-|TRBV27|-|16|TRBJ1-5
CASSPLRTVPNQPQHF
TGTGCCAGCTCACCCCTCAGGACAGTACCTAATCAGCCCCAGCATTTT
>TRBD2|TRBV28|few|15|TRBJ2-7
CASSLSLAGSYEQYF
TGTGCCAGCAGTTTAAGTCTAGCGGGGAGCTACGAGCAGTACTTC
>-|TRBV2|few|14|TRBJ1-5
CASSPGLDNQPQHF
TGTGCCAGCAGTCCAGGGTTAGACAATCAGCCCCAGCATTTT
>-|TRBV2|-|14|TRBJ2-5
CASSEDRSQETQYF
TGTGCCAGCAGTGAAGACAGGAGTCAAGAGACCCAGTACTTC
>-|TRBV11-2|few|14|TRBJ2-2
CASSPSGNTGELFF
TGTGCCAGCAGCCCGAGTGGGAACACCGGGGAGCTGTTTTTT
>-|TRBV7-3|-|15|TRBJ2-2
CASSVDRVNTGELFF
TGTGCCAGCAGCGTCGACCGGGTCAACACCGGGGAGCTGTTTTTT
>TRBD1|TRBV18|few|14|TRBJ2-5
CASSPRTGQETQYF
TGTGCCAGCTCACCACGGACAGGGCAAGAGACCCAGTACTTC
>-|TRBV10-3|-|12|TRBJ2-5
CAISASPETQYF
TGTGCCATCAGTGCTAGTCCCGAGACCCAGTACTTC
>-|TRBV5-1|few|13|TRBJ2-5
CASSLDSQETQYF
TGCGCCAGCAGCCTGGACAGCCAAGAGACCCAGTACTTC
>-|TRBV11-1|-|14|TRBJ2-2
CASSNPTRTGELFF
TGTGCCAGCAGCAACCCGACTAGAACCGGGGAGCTGTTTTTT
>TRBD1|TRBV5-1|-|17|TRBJ2-3
CASSFGTGSRSTDTQYF
TGCGCCAGCAGCTTCGGGACAGGCTCAAGGTCCACAGATACGCAGTATTTT
>-|TRBV7-3|-|14|TRBJ2-6
CASSSKSGANVLTF
TGTGCCAGCAGCTCAAAATCTGGGGCCAACGTCCTGACTTTC
>TRBD2|TRBV28|-|15|TRBJ2-1
CASSATSGGYNEQFF
TGTGCCAGCAGTGCCACTAGCGGGGGATACAATGAGCAGTTCTTC
>TRBD2|TRBV5-4|few|17|TRBJ2-3
CASSRTSGTSSTDTQYF
TGTGCCAGCAGCCGGACTAGCGGGACTTCTAGCACAGATACGCAGTATTTT
>TRBD1|TRBV19|few|13|TRBJ2-2
CASWTGGTGELFF
TGTGCCAGTTGGACAGGGGGTACCGGGGAGCTGTTTTTT
>-|TRBV9|-|12|TRBJ2-7
CASGPIAGEQYF
TGTGCCAGCGGACCCATCGCGGGCGAGCAGTACTTC
>TRBD2|TRBV6-5|-|14|TRBJ2-7
CASSRTSGNYEQYF
TGTGCCAGCAGTCGGACTAGCGGGAATTACGAGCAGTACTTC
>-|TRBV19|-|13|TRBJ1-5
CASSQTDNQPQHF
TGTGCCAGTAGTCAAACAGACAATCAGCCCCAGCATTTT
>-|TRBV5-4|-|13|TRBJ2-3
CASSLDSPNTQYF
TGTGCCAGCAGCCTTGACTCTCCGAATACGCAGTATTTT
>-|TRBV7-2|-|13|TRBJ2-3
CASSLAGLDTQYF
TGTGCCAGCAGCTTAGCCGGACTAGATACGCAGTATTTT
>TRBD2|TRBV30|few|16|TRBJ2-3
CAWSVRLAGRFDTQYF
TGTGCCTGGAGTGTAAGGCTAGCGGGTCGGTTTGATACGCAGTATTTT
>TRBD2|TRBV7-2|few|15|TRBJ2-1
CASSLGAGLAGEQFF
TGTGCCAGCAGCTTAGGGGCCGGACTAGCGGGGGAGCAGTTCTTC
>TRBD2|TRBV27|once|15|TRBJ2-1
CASELAGGTYNEQFF
TGTGCCAGCGAACTAGCGGGAGGTACCTACAATGAGCAGTTCTTC
>TRBD1|TRBV7-3|-|14|TRBJ1-2
CASSYTGGAGGYTF
TGTGCCAGCAGTTATACAGGGGGCGCGGGAGGCTACACCTTC
>-|TRBV29-1|-|12|TRBJ2-5
CSVQTLQETQYF
TGCAGCGTTCAGACACTGCAAGAGACCCAGTACTTC
>TRBD2|TRBV19|-|13|TRBJ2-7
CASSTTSGYEQYF
TGTGCCAGTAGTACCACTAGCGGCTACGAGCAGTACTTC
>-|TRBV30|few|16|TRBJ2-7
CAWSVPISSAVHEQYF
TGTGCCTGGAGTGTACCTATAAGCAGCGCGGTCCACGAGCAGTACTTC
>TRBD1|TRBV29-1|many|13|TRBJ1-2
CSVPGTGDGGYTF
TGCAGCGTTCCCGGGACAGGGGATGGTGGCTACACCTTC
>-|TRBV9|-|14|TRBJ2-5
CASSVEGVKETQYF
TGTGCCAGCAGCGTGGAGGGAGTTAAAGAGACCCAGTACTTC
>-|TRBV7-3|-|15|TRBJ2-6
CASSQRHSGANVLTF
TGTGCCAGCAGCCAACGACACTCTGGGGCCAACGTCCTGACTTTC
>-|TRBV19|-|14|TRBJ1-5
CASRLSGGNQPQHF
TGTGCCAGCCGATTGTCGGGGGGCAATCAGCCCCAGCATTTT
>TRBD1|TRBV5-1|few|16|TRBJ2-2
CASSYSTGTNTGELFF
TGCGCCAGCAGCTATTCGACAGGGACGAACACCGGGGAGCTGTTTTTT
>TRBD2|TRBV4-3|few|19|TRBJ2-5
CASSQEGAGLAGYQETQYF
TGCGCCAGCAGCCAAGAAGGAGCGGGACTAGCGGGGTACCAAGAGACCCAGTACTTC
>TRBD2|TRBV7-2|-|18|TRBJ2-1
CASSLWGSGRYAYNEQFF
TGTGCCAGCAGCTTATGGGGTAGCGGGAGGTACGCCTACAATGAGCAGTTCTTC
>-|TRBV18|-|14|TRBJ2-7
CASSPFKRTYEQYF
TGTGCCAGCTCACCATTTAAGCGAACCTACGAGCAGTACTTC
>TRBD2|TRBV25-1|few|14|TRBJ2-1
CASSVSGSSNEQFF
TGTGCCAGCAGTGTGAGCGGGAGTTCGAATGAGCAGTTCTTC
>-|TRBV4-3|few|15|TRBJ2-7
CASSQGQGSSYEQYF
TGCGCCAGCAGCCAAGGTCAAGGGAGCTCCTACGAGCAGTACTTC
>TRBD1|TRBV19|-|13|TRBJ1-4
CATGQSTNEKLFF
TGTGCCACGGGACAGTCAACTAATGAAAAACTGTTTTTT
>-|TRBV7-8|-|18|TRBJ2-1
CASSQRDLGILGRNEQFF
TGTGCCAGCAGCCAACGGGACTTGGGGATCTTGGGGAGGAATGAGCAGTTCTTC
>-|TRBV9|few|13|TRBJ1-1
CASSVVVNTEAFF
TGTGCCAGCAGCGTAGTAGTGAACACTGAAGCTTTCTTT
>TRBD2|TRBV10-2|-|15|TRBJ2-2
CASRQREMDTGELFF
TGCGCCAGCAGGCAGCGGGAGATGGACACCGGGGAGCTGTTTTTT
>TRBD1|TRBV28|once|16|TRBJ1-5
CASSPGDRGNNQPQHF
TGTGCCAGCAGCCCTGGGGACAGGGGCAACAATCAGCCCCAGCATTTT
>TRBD2|TRBV13|-|16|TRBJ2-1
CASSLGLAGDYNEQFF
TGTGCCAGCAGCTTAGGCCTAGCGGGAGACTACAATGAGCAGTTCTTC
>TRBD2|TRBV7-2|few|16|TRBJ2-3
CASSYGASGSTDTQYF
TGTGCCAGCAGCTATGGGGCTAGCGGGAGCACAGATACGCAGTATTTT
>TRBD2|TRBV15|few|17|TRBJ2-1
CATSRGFSGRIGNEQFF
TGTGCCACCAGCAGAGGCTTTAGCGGGAGGATCGGCAATGAGCAGTTCTTC
>TRBD2|TRBV7-3|-|14|TRBJ2-1
CASSSTAGNNEQFF
TGTGCCAGCAGCTCCACAGCGGGAAACAATGAGCAGTTCTTC
>TRBD1|TRBV7-2|few|14|TRBJ1-1
CASSSQGAFTEAFF
TGTGCCAGCAGCTCGCAGGGGGCCTTTACTGAAGCTTTCTTT
>-|TRBV2|few|14|TRBJ2-7
CASRGDTDSYEQYF
TGTGCCAGCAGGGGAGACACGGACTCCTACGAGCAGTACTTC
>-|TRBV28|few|15|TRBJ1-2
CASSLPGVRVYGYTF
TGTGCCAGCAGTTTGCCGGGGGTCAGGGTCTATGGCTACACCTTC
>TRBD2|TRBV28|few|14|TRBJ2-1
CASAILAGRNEQFF
TGTGCCAGCGCTATACTAGCGGGACGCAATGAGCAGTTCTTC
>TRBD2|TRBV10-3|-|15|TRBJ2-1
CAISTSGSGFGEQFF
TGTGCCATCAGTACTAGCGGGAGCGGATTCGGGGAGCAGTTCTTC
>TRBD2|TRBV9|-|16|TRBJ2-3
CASSAGLAGYTDTQYF
TGTGCCAGCAGCGCAGGACTAGCGGGATACACAGATACGCAGTATTTT
>-|TRBV7-9|few|12|TRBJ2-1
CATNRGGNEQFF
TGTGCCACCAACAGGGGGGGCAATGAGCAGTTCTTC
>TRBD2|TRBV19|-|16|TRBJ2-1
CASSIQPAGVTQEQFF
TGTGCCAGTAGTATCCAGCCAGCGGGAGTAACCCAAGAGCAGTTCTTC
>TRBD2|TRBV6-7|-|14|TRBJ2-7
CATLGLAGSYEQYF
TGTGCCACCCTAGGACTAGCGGGATCCTACGAGCAGTACTTC